This TCR beta chain appears in the sequencing data of a study of identical twins. Overall study results and limits: Twin pairs' shared out-of-frame alpha sequences were enriched in low generation probability.

This clonotype showed up many times. Its antigen is unknown. This CDR3 has 14 amino acids. Germline CDR1 reads SQVTM; CDR2 reads ANQGSEA. Trimming shortened V by 1 base and J by 4 bases, and 12 bases separated the two germline ends. TCRdb ran MiXCR on the 5' RACE reads and lists one entry per CDR3 protein. Among about 210,000 distinct CDR3 sequences, less than 9.5% were seen once, and the ten largest hold 5% to 5.5%. The sequence derives from a woman aged 18 to 35 in good health. The sample was memory (CD45RO+) T cells sorted from blood. The rearrangement uses TRBV29-1 and TRBJ2-3; a weak D match, TRBD2 (6 bases). The DNA of the CDR3 is TGCAGCGTTGAAGGTGGGACTGGGGCAGATACGCAGTATTTT. Encoded protein: CSVEGGTGADTQYF.